The rows below give T cell receptor beta chains drawn from one sample of a study of T cell responses to AZD1222 COVID-19 vaccine. The assay was immunoSEQ multiplex PCR, and TCRdb's table has in-frame clones only and misses some. Of about 130,000 clones listed, about 93% are singletons. This material consisted of peripheral blood, taken on day 0 of AZD1222 vaccination. Receptors were obtained from an adult in good health. Both conserved end residues are part of each CDR3. D genes are given only for firm matches. Clone size, where shown, is once, few, many, or a class for clones that have expanded.

D gene	V gene	J gene	clone size	CDR3 DNA	CDR3 protein
NA	TRBV19	TRBJ1-5	NA	TGTGCCAGTAGTGCTCAGGGCCTGGGTCATCAGCCCCAGCATTTT	CASSAQGLGHQPQHF
TRBD1	TRBV3-1/TRBV3-2	TRBJ1-1	NA	TGTGCCAGCAGCCTCCCGGGACAGGCTGAGGGAGCTTTCTTT	CASSLPGQAEGAFF
NA	TRBV27	TRBJ2-3	few	TGTGCCAGCAGTGAGGGCGGGACCAGCACAGATACGCAGTATTTT	CASSEGGTSTDTQYF
TRBD1	TRBV28	TRBJ1-2	NA	TGTGCCAGCAGTTTACCAGGGACAGAAAACTATGGCTACACCTTC	CASSLPGTENYGYTF
NA	TRBV30	TRBJ1-5	NA	TGTGCCTGGAGTGCGGCCCTTAATCAGCCCCAGCATTTT	CAWSAALNQPQHF
NA	TRBV5-6	TRBJ2-7	NA	TGTGCCAGCAGCTTGGTGGCGGGCCCCTCCTACGAGCAGTACTTC	CASSLVAGPSYEQYF
NA	TRBV29-1	TRBJ1-1	NA	TGCAGCGTTGAAGAAGGGCCATGGGGGTTGAACACTGAAGCTTTCTTT	CSVEEGPWGLNTEAFF
NA	TRBV20-1	TRBJ2-7	NA	TGCAGTGCTAGACTGAGCTACGAGCAGTACTTC	CSARLSYEQYF
NA	TRBV25-1	TRBJ2-1	NA	TGTGCCAGCAGTGAATTTTCCCGGTCCTACAATGAGCAGTTCTTC	CASSEFSRSYNEQFF
NA	TRBV9	TRBJ2-7	NA	TGTGCCAGCAGTCTTGAGGGGAACGAGCAGTACTTC	CASSLEGNEQYF
TRBD1	TRBV6-1	TRBJ1-2	NA	TGTGCCAGCAGTGAAGAGGGGACAGGTACTAACTATGGCTACACCTTC	CASSEEGTGTNYGYTF
NA	TRBV5-1	TRBJ1-6	NA	TGCGCCAGCAGGATGACCTCCGGATCACCCCTCCACTTT	CASRMTSGSPLHF
NA	TRBV2	TRBJ1-6	NA	TGTGCCAGCAGTGGGGGGCTGAGCTCCTATAATTCACCCCTCCACTTT	CASSGGLSSYNSPLHF
NA	TRBV6-5	TRBJ2-1	NA	TGTGCCAGCAGTCAGACCCAATACAATGAGCAGTTCTTC	CASSQTQYNEQFF
NA	TRBV7-9	TRBJ1-1	NA	TGTGCCAGCAGCCCCGGACCGACGAACACTGAAGCTTTCTTT	CASSPGPTNTEAFF
NA	TRBV23-1	TRBJ2-7	NA	TGCGCCAGCAGTCATGGCGCGGTTGGCGAGGCCTACGAGCAGTACTTC	CASSHGAVGEAYEQYF
TRBD1	TRBV7-9	TRBJ2-5	NA	TGTGCCAGCAGTTCGCCGAGTTCGGACAGGGGGCAAGAGACCCAGTACTTC	CASSSPSSDRGQETQYF
NA	TRBV24-1	TRBJ2-3	once	TGTGCCACCAGTGATAGGACAGATACGCAGTATTTT	CATSDRTDTQYF
NA	TRBV5-1	TRBJ1-1	NA	TGCGCCAGCAGCTTGGAAGAGGGTTCGGCTTTCTTT	CASSLEEGSAFF
TRBD1	TRBV6-6	TRBJ1-5	few	TGTGCCAGCAGTTCGGAGGGACAGGGCGAACAGCCCCAGCATTTT	CASSSEGQGEQPQHF
NA	TRBV19	TRBJ2-1	NA	TGTGCCAGTAGTATAGAAGTAGGGAATATGAATGAGCAGTTCTTC	CASSIEVGNMNEQFF
NA	TRBV4-1	TRBJ1-1	NA	TGCGCCAGCAGCCAAGGAGGGCTGAGGAACACTGAAGCTTTCTTT	CASSQGGLRNTEAFF
TRBD1	TRBV19	TRBJ1-1	NA	TGTGCGGTCCGCGGGACAGTGAACACTGAAGCTTTCTTT	CAVRGTVNTEAFF
TRBD1	TRBV5-5	TRBJ2-3	NA	TGTGCCAGCAGTCTACAGGGGATCAGCACAGATACGCAGTATTTT	CASSLQGISTDTQYF
TRBD2	TRBV3-1/TRBV3-2	TRBJ2-5	NA	TGTGCCAGCAGCCCCCGACTAGCGGAAGAGACCCAGTACTTC	CASSPRLAEETQYF
NA	TRBV15	TRBJ1-4	NA	TGTGCCACCAGCAGAGATCTAGGGGTTAATGAAAAACTGTTTTTT	CATSRDLGVNEKLFF
TRBD2	TRBV27	TRBJ2-1	NA	TGTGCCAGCGGGGGGGACTATGGGAATGAGCAGTTCTTC	CASGGDYGNEQFF
NA	TRBV15	TRBJ1-3	NA	TGTGCCACCAGCAGACTAAGTGGACGGATAAGCTCTGGAAACACCATATATTTT	CATSRLSGRISSGNTIYF
NA	TRBV28	TRBJ2-1	NA	TGTGCCAGCGGCACGTGGAATGAGCAGTTCTTC	CASGTWNEQFF
TRBD1	TRBV27	TRBJ2-7	NA	TGTGCCAGCAGACTCGGACAGGTCAAGTTCTACGAGCAGTACTTC	CASRLGQVKFYEQYF
TRBD2	TRBV6-4	TRBJ2-1	medium-sized	TGTGCCAGCAGTGACTCTAGCGGGAGTTACAATGAGCAGTTCTTC	CASSDSSGSYNEQFF